Presented here are 22 T cell receptor beta chains from one specimen sequenced in a study of regulatory T cells in long-lasting Graves disease. According to the study, TCR beta libraries were built with iRepertoire HTBI primers and CDR3-region Arm-PCR. TCRdb independently ran MiXCR on the multiplex PCR reads; one entry per CDR3 protein. The sample holds approximately 300,000 distinct CDR3 sequences, 15% to 20% seen once. Time point noted: newly diagnosed GD, antithyroid drugs for less than 3 months. With RNA extracted from PBMCs as input, the TCR library was made. The starting material was peripheral blood mononuclear cells (PBMCs), obtained at new diagnosis, from a patient treated with antithyroid drugs. These receptor sequences come from a female donor with Graves disease.

This clonotype was detected many times. This chain joins TRBV11-2 and TRBJ2-7; D tentatively reads TRBD1 or TRBD2 (5 bases each). Trimming took off 7 bases at V and 2 bases at J, with 12 bases between the two ends. Germline V CDR1 and CDR2: SGHAT, FQNNGV. The CDR3 sequence is 13 residues long. The CDR3 sequence: CASTSGTTYEQYF. The CDR3 DNA reads as TGTGCCAGCACCTCGGGGACCACCTACGAGCAGTACTTC.

The V call is TRBV7-2, the J call TRBJ2-1; D is ambiguous. V lost 2 bases to trimming and J lost 9 bases, with 11 bases between them. Germline V CDR1 and CDR2: SGHTA, FQGNSA. This CDR3 region has 13 residues. CDR3 protein: CASSLPSMSEQFF. In DNA form, the CDR3 reads TGTGCCAGCAGCTTACCGTCGATGAGTGAGCAGTTCTTC.

In this sample, this clonotype turned up a few times. The rearrangement links TRBV6-1 to TRBJ1-2; no clear D gene. The ends were cut back, 6 bases at V and 9 bases at J, with 14 bases in the middle. The CDR3 consists of 12 residues. The germline gives CDR1 MNHNS, CDR2 SASEGT. The CDR3: CASRGSEGRYTF. CDR3 sequence (DNA): TGTGCCAGCAGAGGAAGCGAAGGACGCTACACCTTC.

This clonotype was recorded many times. The chain combines TRBV30 with TRBJ2-7, with TRBD1 matching 7 bases. The V gene end was trimmed by 2 bases and the J gene end by 5 bases; junction bases not matched to a gene: 9. The CDR3 contains 14 residues. Germline CDR1 and CDR2: GTSNPN and SVGIG (reference sequence). CDR3 nucleotide sequence: TGTGCCTGGAGTCCACAGGGGTTCACCCACGAGCAGTACTTC. Translation gives CAWSPQGFTHEQYF.

This clonotype was seen at least ten times. The chain is built from TRBV7-2 and TRBJ1-1; D might be TRBD1 (5 bases). Per the germline V gene, CDR1 is SGHTA and CDR2 is FQGNSA. The V end was cut by 2 bases, the J end by 11 bases, with 18 bases between. There are 14 residues in the CDR3. CDR3 sequence reads: CASSLRGGKSGAFF. CDR3 DNA sequence: TGTGCCAGCAGCTTACGGGGCGGGAAATCGGGGGCTTTCTTT. The full variable domain, with the rest looked up from reference TRBV7-2 and TRBJ1-1, is GAGVSQSPSNKVTEKGKDVELRCDPISGHTALYWYRQSLGQGLEFLIYFQGNSAPDKSGLPSDRFSAERTGGSVSTLTIQRTQQEDSAVYLCASSLRGGKSGAFFGQGTRLTVV.

This clonotype was found a few times. This rearrangement joins TRBV18 to TRBJ2-1; 10 bases line up with TRBD1. TRBJ2-7 explains the end of the DNA better; the J call may be wrong. Germline CDR1 reads KGHSH; CDR2 reads LQKENI. CDR3 length: 16 residues. The CDR3 bases are TGTGCCAGCTCACCTACAGCCGGGACAGGGGACAATGAGCAGTACTTC. The encoded protein is CASSPTAGTGDNEQYF.

This clonotype was picked up a small number of times. V gene TRBV24-1 combines with J gene TRBJ2-1; TRBD2 matches at 12 bases. V gave up 3 bases and J gave up 4 bases; unmatched junction bases: 3. Germline V gene data show CDR1 as KGHDR and CDR2 as SFDVKD. This CDR3 comprises 16 residues. CDR3 DNA: TGTGCCACCAGTGATCCCGGACTAGCGGGATACAATGAGCAGTTCTTC. It encodes CATSDPGLAGYNEQFF.

In its sample, this clonotype was seen many times. The chain links TRBV2 to TRBJ1-1, with D perhaps TRBD1 (6 bases). This CDR3 has 14 amino acids. V dropped 7 bases and J dropped 2 bases, with 14 bases sitting between them. The germline V gene encodes CDR1 SNHLY and CDR2 FYNNEI. The CDR3 DNA sequence: TGTGCCAGCAACCCGACAGGCCTTAACACTGAAGCTTTCTTT. Its protein is CASNPTGLNTEAFF.

This clonotype was seen at least ten times. J is TRBJ1-2 and V is TRBV12-3 or TRBV12-4; D is ambiguous. Trimming removed 3 bases at V and 8 bases at J, with 13 bases between. The CDR3 has 13 amino acids. CDR3 protein: CASSFHSYGGYTF. The CDR3, as DNA: TGTGCCAGCAGTTTCCATTCTTATGGGGGCTACACCTTC.

This clonotype occurred once. V and J are TRBV3-1 and TRBJ1-1; D is unclear. V gave up 11 bases and J gave up 3 bases, with 19 bases separating them. Germline CDR1 is LGHDT and CDR2 is YNNKEL (reference sequence). The CDR3 totals 14 residues. CDR3 in DNA: TGTGCCGGATGCTTTGGGGTAGAGGACACTGAAGCTTTCTTT. Protein sequence: CAGCFGVEDTEAFF.

V gene TRBV28 combines with J gene TRBJ2-6; maybe TRBD1 (6 bases). Germline V gene data show CDR1 as MDHEN and CDR2 as SYDVKM. The CDR3 sequence is 20 residues long. V was pared by 4 bases and J by 1 base, with 23 bases between. In nucleotides, the CDR3 is TGTGCCAGCAGTTCCCCACAGGGTATGGGGCCAGGGTCTGGGGCCAACGTCCTGACTTTC. It encodes CASSSPQGMGPGSGANVLTF.

This clonotype was seen at least ten times. The chain joins TRBV28 to TRBJ1-2; D is undetermined. CDR1 MDHEN and CDR2 SYDVKM come from the germline V gene. Trimming removed 7 bases from V and 8 bases from J, with 17 bases in between. This CDR3 spans 13 amino acids. In DNA, the CDR3 is TGTGCCAGCATGGTTCTTATGGGTGGGGGCTACACCTTC. Translating it yields CASMVLMGGGYTF.

This clonotype was counted many times. This CDR3 reads CASSLVDGLNSPLHF. Written as DNA, the CDR3 is TGCGCCAGCAGCTTGGTCGACGGACTGAATTCACCCCTCCACTTT. This chain joins TRBV5-1 and TRBJ1-6, with unresolved D. V was shortened by 0 bases and J by 7 bases, with 11 bases between the two germline ends. The CDR3 totals 15 residues. Germline V CDR1 and CDR2: SGHRS, YFSETQ.

The J gene is TRBJ2-1, the V gene TRBV12-3 or TRBV12-4; TRBD2 matches 11 bases. V was clipped by 6 bases and J by 6 bases; unmatched bases: 7. The CDR3 is 15 residues long. The CDR3 nucleotides are TGTGCCAGCAGGCCATTAGCGGGAGGGGGCAATGAGCAGTTCTTC. Translating gives CASRPLAGGGNEQFF.

There are many counts of this clonotype. The chain carries TRBV6-5 and TRBJ2-4; 7 bases align to TRBD1. The ends lost 0 bases at V and 1 base at J; junction bases unmatched: 3. The CDR3 has 16 amino acids. From germline, CDR1 is MNHEY and CDR2 SVGAGI. The CDR3 DNA reads as TGTGCCAGCAGTTACTCAGCCAGGGGGGCCAAAAACATTCAGTACTTC. Its translation: CASSYSARGAKNIQYF.

This clonotype has a count of ten or more. The chain recombines TRBV6-5 with TRBJ1-1, with a tentative D call TRBD1 (6 bases). Germline lookup yields CDR1 MNHEY and CDR2 SVGAGI. The CDR3 covers 17 residues. The V end was cut by 2 bases, the J end by 1 base, with 17 bases between. The chain's CDR3 is CASSYGLLGQQNTEAFF. The CDR3 DNA reads TGTGCCAGCAGTTACGGCCTCCTTGGACAGCAGAACACTGAAGCTTTCTTT.

At least ten counts were recorded for this clonotype. V gene TRBV20-1 combines with J gene TRBJ2-3, with D uncertain. The length of the CDR3 is 13 residues. Germline-derived CDR1 and CDR2 are DFQATT and SNEGSKA (reference sequence). The V gene lost 0 bases and the J gene lost 1 base, with 5 bases spanning the gap. This CDR3 is CSARDMRTDTQYF. In DNA form, the CDR3 reads TGCAGTGCTAGAGATATGCGCACAGATACGCAGTATTTT.

This clonotype was recorded many times. This chain uses TRBV12-3 or TRBV12-4 with TRBJ2-7; no clear D gene. The CDR3 runs 14 residues. The V end was cut by 7 bases, the J end by 0 bases, with 13 bases between. The CDR3 DNA reads TGTGCCAGCACAGGACGGTCGATCTCCTACGAGCAGTACTTC. Translation gives CASTGRSISYEQYF.

This clonotype was counted many times. The chain employs TRBV20-1 and TRBJ2-1, with TRBD2 matching over 9 bases. The CDR3 contains 12 residues. Germline lookup yields CDR1 DFQATT and CDR2 SNEGSKA (reference sequence). The trim removed 3 bases at V and 6 bases at J, leaving 0 bases unmatched. The CDR3 DNA follows: TGCAGTGCTAGGGGACTAGCCAATGAGCAGTTCTTC. Encoded protein: CSARGLANEQFF.

The sample holds many counts of this clonotype. This chain connects TRBV11-3 to TRBJ2-7, with TRBD1 matching over 9 bases. Germline V gives CDR1 SGHNT, CDR2 YENEEA. Germline trimming cut 8 bases from V and 1 base from J; bases unmatched to any gene: 3. The CDR3 covers 13 residues. In nucleotides, the CDR3 is TGTGCCAGCGGGACAGGGCCATCCTACGAGCAGTACTTC. Translation gives CASGTGPSYEQYF.

This clonotype was counted at least ten times. V is TRBV12-3 or TRBV12-4 and J is TRBJ2-1, with a weak D call TRBD1 (5 bases). V was cut by 7 bases and J by 6 bases, with 16 bases left in between. CDR3 length equals 14 residues. The CDR3 region has the DNA TGTGCCAGCACCACTGGGGCGTCCCTCAATGAGCAGTTCTTC. Translated: CASTTGASLNEQFF.

Comments on this clonotype: A much larger clone differs from this one at a single base, so this may be a read error. The rearrangement uses TRBV10-1 and TRBJ2-5; 10 bases match TRBD2. Germline V gives CDR1 WNHNN, CDR2 SYGVQD (reference sequence). The CDR3 is made up of 15 amino acids. J was trimmed by 3 bases and V by 6 bases; bases with no gene match: 7. The CDR3 DNA reads TGCGCCAGCAGGGATCCGGGACTAGCGAAAGAGACCCAGTACTTC. This encodes CASRDPGLAKETQYF.